Listed below are T cell receptor beta chains from one sample, sequenced in a study of T cell responses to AZD1222 COVID-19 vaccine. Data came from immunoSEQ multiplex PCR; TCRdb stores just in-frame clones and leaves some out. Here the sample spans 90,000 to 120,000 clones, about 90% being singletons. Source: peripheral blood, taken 28 days after the second AZD1222 dose. The receptor set was obtained from an adult who received the AZD1222 COVID-19 vaccine. Each CDR3 is given with its conserved first and last residue. D genes are given only for firm matches. Some rows mark clone size as missing; the rest say once, few, many or name a class of expanded clone.

d_call	clone_size	v_call	j_call	cdr3_aa	cdr3_nt
.	.	TRBV14	TRBJ2-7	CASSQGWGRVYEQYF	TGTGCCAGCAGCCAAGGATGGGGGCGAGTCTACGAGCAGTACTTC
.	.	TRBV6-2/TRBV6-3	TRBJ1-1	CASSLGQREAFF	TGTGCCAGCAGTTTAGGACAGCGGGAAGCTTTCTTT
.	.	TRBV6-5	TRBJ1-3	CASSYRKGGNTIYF	TGTGCCAGCAGTTACAGAAAGGGAGGAAACACCATATATTTT
.	.	TRBV11-3	TRBJ2-1	CASSRDSYSYNEQFF	TGTGCCAGCAGTCGGGACTCCTACTCCTACAATGAGCAGTTCTTC
TRBD1	.	TRBV6-6	TRBJ1-2	CASSSYRGQNYGYTF	TGTGCCAGCAGTTCCTACAGGGGGCAGAACTATGGCTACACCTTC
.	.	TRBV4-1	TRBJ1-4	CASSPPDGSTNEKLFF	TGCGCCAGCAGCCCCCCTGACGGTTCAACTAATGAAAAACTGTTTTTT
.	.	TRBV19	TRBJ2-3	CASSMVWQVSTDTQYF	TGTGCCAGTAGTATGGTCTGGCAGGTTAGCACAGATACGCAGTATTTT
TRBD1	.	TRBV7-9	TRBJ1-2	CASSSATGGYGYTF	TGTGCCAGCAGCTCGGCGACAGGGGGCTATGGCTACACCTTC
.	few	TRBV11-2	TRBJ1-4	CASSLGVLATNEKLFF	TGTGCCAGCAGCTTAGGTGTGTTAGCAACTAATGAAAAACTGTTTTTT
TRBD1	.	TRBV2	TRBJ1-5	CASSTRGQVHQPQHF	TGTGCCAGCAGCACGAGGGGACAGGTCCATCAGCCCCAGCATTTT
.	.	TRBV5-6	TRBJ2-7	CASSSRGQGGLFRYYEQYF	TGTGCCAGCAGCTCCCGCGGGCAGGGTGGTTTATTTAGATACTACGAGCAGTACTTC
.	.	TRBV4-1	TRBJ2-1	CASSHYPPGRISYNEQFF	TGCGCCAGCAGCCATTACCCCCCGGGACGGATCTCCTACAATGAGCAGTTCTTC
.	.	TRBV5-5	TRBJ2-7	CASSHRAHYEQYF	TGTGCCAGCAGCCACAGGGCACACTACGAGCAGTACTTC
.	.	TRBV6-5	TRBJ1-1	CASSYEHSLNTEAFF	TGTGCCAGCAGTTACGAGCACAGCTTGAACACTGAAGCTTTCTTT
.	.	TRBV12-3/TRBV12-4	TRBJ2-1	CASSLGDEQFF	TGTGCCAGCAGTTTAGGGGATGAGCAGTTCTTC
.	.	TRBV29-1	TRBJ2-3	CSASGNWASTQYF	TGCAGCGCCTCCGGAAACTGGGCTTCTACGCAGTATTTT
.	few	TRBV5-1	TRBJ2-1	CASSFGDTSVNEQFF	TGCGCCAGCAGCTTCGGGGACACGTCCGTCAATGAGCAGTTCTTC
.	.	TRBV11-2	TRBJ1-4	CASSYKHATNEKLFF	TGTGCCAGCAGTTACAAACACGCAACTAATGAAAAACTGTTTTTT
TRBD1	.	TRBV5-1	TRBJ1-4	CASSLDRGFSGFEKLFF	TGCGCCAGCAGCTTGGACAGGGGGTTCTCCGGGTTTGAAAAACTGTTTTTT
TRBD1	.	TRBV30	TRBJ1-3	CAVKDRGNKRNTIYF	TGTGCCGTAAAAGACAGGGGAAATAAAAGAAACACCATATATTTT
TRBD1	.	TRBV30	TRBJ1-1	CAWSVKGTGNTEAFF	TGTGCCTGGAGTGTAAAGGGGACAGGGAACACTGAAGCTTTCTTT
TRBD1	.	TRBV7-9	TRBJ1-1	CASSKRDRAWTEAFF	TGTGCCAGCAGCAAGAGGGACAGAGCTTGGACTGAAGCTTTCTTT
.	.	TRBV4-1	TRBJ2-5	CASSQGAAGPQKETQYF	TGCGCCAGCAGCCAAGGCGCGGCAGGGCCACAAAAAGAGACCCAGTACTTC
TRBD1	few	TRBV15	TRBJ1-1	CATSREGFGVGGLNTEAFF	TGTGCCACCAGCAGAGAGGGCTTTGGGGTAGGGGGCCTGAACACTGAAGCTTTCTTT
TRBD2	.	TRBV28	TRBJ2-7	CASSSSTSGRTYEQYF	TGTGCCAGCAGTTCCTCGACTAGCGGGCGAACCTACGAGCAGTACTTC
TRBD1	.	TRBV6-5	TRBJ1-2	CASSYVGGGAYYGYTF	TGTGCCAGCAGTTACGTGGGAGGGGGCGCATACTATGGCTACACCTTC
TRBD2	.	TRBV3-1/TRBV3-2	TRBJ2-7	CASSHALAGAYEQYF	TGTGCCAGCAGCCATGCCCTAGCGGGAGCCTACGAGCAGTACTTC
.	.	TRBV5-1	TRBJ1-3	CASSLVPRGEAGNTIYF	TGCGCCAGCAGCTTGGTACCCAGGGGTGAAGCTGGAAACACCATATATTTT
TRBD2	.	TRBV7-8	TRBJ2-1	CASSLDGGFYNEQFF	TGTGCCAGCAGCTTAGACGGGGGGTTCTACAATGAGCAGTTCTTC
TRBD2	few	TRBV6-5	TRBJ2-5	CASRLGLAGQETQYF	TGTGCCAGCAGATTGGGACTAGCGGGACAAGAGACCCAGTACTTC
.	.	TRBV19	TRBJ1-1	CASSIKGAGPTEAFF	TGTGCCAGTAGTATCAAAGGCGCAGGGCCCACTGAAGCTTTCTTT
TRBD1	.	TRBV5-6	TRBJ1-2	CASSGTGRGYGYTF	TGTGCCAGCAGCGGGACAGGGAGGGGCTATGGCTACACCTTC
.	.	TRBV2	TRBJ2-7	CASTSGSEYF	TGTGCCAGCACATCCGGGAGCGAGTACTTC
.	.	TRBV19	TRBJ1-3	CASSAGFNTIYF	TGTGCCAGTAGTGCGGGGTTCAACACCATATATTTT
.	.	TRBV16	TRBJ2-4	CASSQERGRNIQYF	TGTGCCAGCAGCCAAGAGAGGGGACGAAACATTCAGTACTTC
.	.	TRBV5-1	TRBJ1-2	CASSRGASPGHGYTF	TGCGCCAGCAGCCGGGGGGCCTCCCCCGGCCATGGCTACACCTTC
TRBD1	.	TRBV7-2	TRBJ1-5	CASSWTGSEPQHF	TGTGCCAGCAGCTGGACAGGCTCGGAGCCCCAGCATTTT
.	.	TRBV28	TRBJ2-5	CASSSGSQETQYF	TGTGCCAGCAGTTCGGGCAGCCAAGAGACCCAGTACTTC
.	.	TRBV6-1	TRBJ1-3	CASSVRGLHSGNTIYF	TGTGCCAGCAGTGTACGGGGGCTACACTCTGGAAACACCATATATTTT
.	.	TRBV11-2	TRBJ1-4	CASSLGLASNEKLFF	TGTGCCAGCAGCTTGGGATTGGCCTCTAATGAAAAACTGTTTTTT
.	.	TRBV10-2	TRBJ2-2	CASSESGGRRTGELFF	TGCGCCAGCAGTGAGTCGGGGGGGCGTCGCACCGGGGAGCTGTTTTTT
.	once	TRBV4-2	TRBJ2-5	CASSQHPTGAQETQYF	TGTGCCAGCAGCCAGCACCCTACGGGGGCCCAAGAGACCCAGTACTTC
TRBD2	.	TRBV9	TRBJ2-1	CASSVAGASGVDEQFF	TGTGCCAGCAGCGTAGCTGGGGCTAGCGGAGTCGATGAGCAGTTCTTC
.	.	TRBV5-6	TRBJ2-1	CASSTRGLYNEQFF	TGTGCCAGCAGCACCCGGGGTCTTTACAATGAGCAGTTCTTC
.	.	TRBV4-1	TRBJ1-4	CASSRRTNEKLFF	TGCGCCAGCAGTAGAAGGACTAATGAAAAACTGTTTTTT
.	.	TRBV2	TRBJ2-1	CASGDSGTYNEQFF	TGTGCCAGTGGAGACAGCGGAACCTACAATGAGCAGTTCTTC
.	.	TRBV7-9	TRBJ1-2	CASSQTGGYTF	TGTGCCAGCAGCCAGACAGGTGGCTACACCTTC
TRBD2	.	TRBV25-1	TRBJ2-1	CASSESLAVNEQFF	TGTGCCAGCAGTGAATCACTAGCGGTCAATGAGCAGTTCTTC
.	once	TRBV9	TRBJ1-2	CASSVGTVGNYGYTF	TGTGCCAGCAGCGTAGGGACCGTGGGGAACTATGGCTACACCTTC
.	once	TRBV7-2	TRBJ1-5	CASSTNRNQPQHF	TGTGCCAGCAGTACTAACAGGAATCAGCCCCAGCATTTT
.	.	TRBV28	TRBJ1-6	CASSVQGGNSPLHF	TGTGCCAGCAGTGTTCAGGGTGGTAATTCACCCCTCCACTTT
.	.	TRBV9	TRBJ2-7	CASSVVAEQYF	TGTGCCAGCAGCGTAGTAGCCGAGCAGTACTTC
TRBD1	.	TRBV2	TRBJ1-2	CASRSPGQAGGYTF	TGTGCCAGCAGGTCTCCGGGACAGGCGGGAGGCTACACCTTC
.	.	TRBV28	TRBJ1-1	CASSLLVPMNTEAFF	TGTGCCAGCAGTTTATTAGTCCCGATGAACACTGAAGCTTTCTTT
.	.	TRBV6-5	TRBJ1-3	CASSYSPQPGNTIYF	TGTGCCAGCAGTTACTCGCCACAGCCTGGAAACACCATATATTTT
.	.	TRBV27	TRBJ2-1	CASSLWPGVNEQFF	TGTGCCAGCAGTTTATGGCCGGGAGTGAATGAGCAGTTCTTC
.	.	TRBV12-3/TRBV12-4	TRBJ1-5	CASSLRWQPQHF	TGTGCCAGCAGTTTAAGGTGGCAGCCCCAGCATTTT
TRBD1	.	TRBV6-1	TRBJ1-2	CASSDPGQNYGYTF	TGTGCCAGCAGTGACCCGGGACAGAACTATGGCTACACCTTC
.	.	TRBV2	TRBJ2-1	CASSEGVHEQFF	TGTGCCAGCAGTGAGGGGGTCCATGAGCAGTTCTTC
.	.	TRBV28	TRBJ1-5	CASSLLAGQSNQPQHF	TGTGCCAGCAGTTTATTGGCCGGACAAAGCAATCAGCCCCAGCATTTT